This TCR beta chain derives from a study of CD8+CD57+ T cells in acquired aplastic anemia. Across the whole study: The DNA of sorted CD4+ and CD8+ cells averaged roughly 3.2 ug.

Study-level points and caveats: About 29 sequences, all CD8+ CDR3, were shared between patients and controls.

CDR1 and CDR2 (germline): SNHLY, FYNNEI. The V and J ends lost 7 bases and 4 bases respectively, with 17 bases between them. The CDR3 totals 15 residues. On this clonotype itself: Its antigen is unknown.

Profiles of TCR beta VDJ and CDR3 were generated from a genomic DNA template. Each CDR3 protein gets one entry after TCRdb re-called the reads with MiXCR. The sample contains around 170,000 distinct CDR3 sequences, about 60% of which appear only once. The sequencing input was sorted CD4+, CD8+, or CD8+CD57+ T cells (not recorded which) from PBMCs. The gene calls are TRBV2 and TRBJ1-5; unclear D gene. This receptor was obtained from a human donor in good health. Here the CDR3 reads CASTLGRSRNQPQHF. The CDR3 nucleotides are TGTGCCAGCACCCTCGGTCGGAGCCGTAATCAGCCCCAGCATTTT.